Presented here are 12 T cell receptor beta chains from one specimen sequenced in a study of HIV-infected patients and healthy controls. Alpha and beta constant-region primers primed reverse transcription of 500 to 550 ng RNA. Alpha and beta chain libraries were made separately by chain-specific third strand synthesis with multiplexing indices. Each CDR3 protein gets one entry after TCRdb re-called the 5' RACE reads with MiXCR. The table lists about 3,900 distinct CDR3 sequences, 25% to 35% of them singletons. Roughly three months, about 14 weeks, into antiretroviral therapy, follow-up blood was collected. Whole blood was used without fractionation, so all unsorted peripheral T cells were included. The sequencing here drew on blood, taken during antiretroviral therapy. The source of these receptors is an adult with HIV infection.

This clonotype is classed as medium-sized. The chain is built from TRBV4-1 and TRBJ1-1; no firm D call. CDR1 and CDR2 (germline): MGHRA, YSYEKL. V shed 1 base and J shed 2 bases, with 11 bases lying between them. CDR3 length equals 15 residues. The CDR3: CASSQAARPNTEAFF. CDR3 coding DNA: TGCGCCAGCAGCCAAGCGGCTCGACCCAACACTGAAGCTTTCTTT.

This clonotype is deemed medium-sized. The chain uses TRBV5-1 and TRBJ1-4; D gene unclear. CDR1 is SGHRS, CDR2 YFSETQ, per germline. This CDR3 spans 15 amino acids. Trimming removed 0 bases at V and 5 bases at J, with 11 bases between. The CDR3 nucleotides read TGCGCCAGCAGCTTGGACGGACTTCCAAATGAAAAACTGTTTTTT. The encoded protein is CASSLDGLPNEKLFF. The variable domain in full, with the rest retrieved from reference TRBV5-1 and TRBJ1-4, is KAGVTQTPRYLIKTRGQQVTLSCSPISGHRSVSWYQQTPGQGLQFLFEYFSETQRNKGNFPGRFSGRQFSNSRSEMNVSTLELGDSALYLCASSLDGLPNEKLFFGSGTQLSVL.

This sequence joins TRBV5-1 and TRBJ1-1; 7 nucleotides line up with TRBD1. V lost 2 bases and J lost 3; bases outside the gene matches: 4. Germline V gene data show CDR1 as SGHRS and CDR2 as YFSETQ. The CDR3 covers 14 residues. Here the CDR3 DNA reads TGCGCCAGCAGCTTCGACAGGGCGGACACTGAAGCTTTCTTT. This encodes CASSFDRADTEAFF.

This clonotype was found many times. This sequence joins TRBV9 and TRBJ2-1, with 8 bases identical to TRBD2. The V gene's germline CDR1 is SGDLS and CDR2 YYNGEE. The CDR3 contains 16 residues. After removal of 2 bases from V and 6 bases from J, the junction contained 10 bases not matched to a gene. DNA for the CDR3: TGTGCCAGCAGCGTCCCCATAGCGGGGCCCGTCAATGAGCAGTTCTTC. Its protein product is CASSVPIAGPVNEQFF.

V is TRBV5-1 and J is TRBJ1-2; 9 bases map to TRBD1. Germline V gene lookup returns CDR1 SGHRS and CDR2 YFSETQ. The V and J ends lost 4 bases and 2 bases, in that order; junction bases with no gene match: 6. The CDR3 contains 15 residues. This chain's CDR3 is CASSMQQGANYGYTF. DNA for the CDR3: TGCGCCAGCAGCATGCAACAGGGGGCGAACTATGGCTACACCTTC. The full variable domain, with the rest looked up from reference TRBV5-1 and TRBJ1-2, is KAGVTQTPRYLIKTRGQQVTLSCSPISGHRSVSWYQQTPGQGLQFLFEYFSETQRNKGNFPGRFSGRQFSNSRSEMNVSTLELGDSALYLCASSMQQGANYGYTFGSGTRLTVV.

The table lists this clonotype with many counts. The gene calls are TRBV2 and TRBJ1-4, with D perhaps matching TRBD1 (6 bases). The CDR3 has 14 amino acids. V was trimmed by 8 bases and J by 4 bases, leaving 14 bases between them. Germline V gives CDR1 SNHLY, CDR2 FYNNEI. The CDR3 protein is CASLRTADNEKLFF. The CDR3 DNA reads TGTGCCAGCCTAAGGACAGCCGATAATGAAAAACTGTTTTTT.

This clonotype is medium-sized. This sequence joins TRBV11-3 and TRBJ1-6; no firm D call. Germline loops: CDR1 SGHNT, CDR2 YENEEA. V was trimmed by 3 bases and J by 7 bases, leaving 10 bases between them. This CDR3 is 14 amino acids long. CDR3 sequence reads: CASSLEGGNSPLHF. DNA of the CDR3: TGTGCCAGCAGCTTGGAGGGAGGGAATTCACCCCTCCACTTT.

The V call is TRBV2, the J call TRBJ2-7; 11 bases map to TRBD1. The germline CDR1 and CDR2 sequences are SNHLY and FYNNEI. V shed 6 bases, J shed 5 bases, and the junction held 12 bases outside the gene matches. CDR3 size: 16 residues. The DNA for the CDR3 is TGTGCCAGCAGGGCGGGACAGGGGGTGATGGAGGACGAGCAGTACTTC. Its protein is CASRAGQGVMEDEQYF.

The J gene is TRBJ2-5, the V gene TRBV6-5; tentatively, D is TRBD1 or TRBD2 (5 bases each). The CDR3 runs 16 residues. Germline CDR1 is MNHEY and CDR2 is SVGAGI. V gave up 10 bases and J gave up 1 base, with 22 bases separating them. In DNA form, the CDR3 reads TGTGCCACTGCCATCCTACCCGGGGCCCTCCAAGAGACCCAGTACTTC. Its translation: CATAILPGALQETQYF.

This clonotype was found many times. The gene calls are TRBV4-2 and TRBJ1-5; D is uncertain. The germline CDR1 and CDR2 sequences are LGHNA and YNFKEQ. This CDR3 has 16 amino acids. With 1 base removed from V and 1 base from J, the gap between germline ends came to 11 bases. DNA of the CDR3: TGTGCCAGCAGCCAAGTCGGGTTTTCAAGCAATCAGCCCCAGCATTTT. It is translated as CASSQVGFSSNQPQHF.

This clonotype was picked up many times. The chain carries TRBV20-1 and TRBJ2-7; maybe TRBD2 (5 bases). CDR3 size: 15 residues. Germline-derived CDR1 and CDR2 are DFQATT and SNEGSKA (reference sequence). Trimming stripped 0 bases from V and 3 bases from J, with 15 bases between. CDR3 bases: TGCAGTGCTAGAGATCGAGTGGGGAGAGACTACGAGCAGTACTTC. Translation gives CSARDRVGRDYEQYF.

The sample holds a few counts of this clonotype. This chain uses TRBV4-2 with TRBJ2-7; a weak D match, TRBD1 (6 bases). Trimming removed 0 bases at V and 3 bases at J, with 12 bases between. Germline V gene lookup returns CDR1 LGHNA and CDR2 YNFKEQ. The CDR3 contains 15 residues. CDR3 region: CASSQEYGQYYEQYF. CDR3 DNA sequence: TGTGCCAGCAGCCAAGAATATGGACAGTACTACGAGCAGTACTTC.